One and the same sample provided the 15 T cell receptor beta chains below, sequenced in a study of T cells in Graves' hyperthyroidism and ophthalmopathy. TCR beta CDR3 regions were amplified from RNA. First-round RT-PCR of the TCR CDR3 relied on the HTBI primer set. TCRdb fed the multiplex PCR reads into MiXCR, producing one record per CDR3 protein. The profile covers around 600,000 distinct CDR3 sequences, with 15% to 19% appearing a single time and around 7.8% taken by the ten largest. Material for sequencing was blood. Source of these receptors: a woman aged 25 to 45 with Graves' hyperthyroidism.

In its sample, this clonotype was seen many times. The chain joins TRBV18 to TRBJ2-1; D might be TRBD2 (6 bases). The germline V gene has CDR1 KGHSH and CDR2 LQKENI. V gave up 3 bases and J gave up 4 bases, with 13 bases separating them. The CDR3 is 15 residues long. CDR3 in DNA: TGTGCCAGCTCACCGTCGGAGGGAGAGTACAATGAGCAGTTCTTC. It encodes CASSPSEGEYNEQFF.

To note about this clonotype: This may stem from a read error, because a much larger clone lies one nucleotide away. CDR3 nucleotides: TGCAGTGCCCAGACTAGCGGGAGGGTCTACGAGCAGTACTTC. This encodes CSAQTSGRVYEQYF. The V and J genes are TRBV20-1 and TRBJ2-7; 14 bases agree with TRBD2. Germline V gene lookup returns CDR1 DFQATT and CDR2 SNEGSKA (reference sequence). V lost 6 bases and J lost 3; bases outside the gene matches: 4. This CDR3 is built from 14 residues.

This clonotype was observed at least ten times. The chain combines TRBV7-2 with TRBJ1-2; the match to TRBD1 covers 7 bases. The CDR3 totals 14 residues. J gave up 3 bases and V 1 base, and 2 bases lay outside the gene matches. CDR1 and CDR2 (germline): SGHTA, FQGNSA. CDR3 in DNA: TGTGCCAGCAGCTTAGTAGGGACAGACTATGGCTACACCTTC. Protein: CASSLVGTDYGYTF.

This clonotype came up many times. This chain connects TRBV20-1 to TRBJ2-1; D is unresolved. This CDR3 contains 15 residues. Germline CDR1 reads DFQATT; CDR2 reads SNEGSKA (reference sequence). The V gene lost 1 base and the J gene lost 2 bases, with 12 bases spanning the gap. CDR3 nucleotide sequence: TGCAGTGCTAGAGGAAGGGAAGTCGCCTACAATGAGCAGTTCTTC. Translated: CSARGREVAYNEQFF.

A few counts support this clonotype. The chain couples TRBV28 to TRBJ1-2; the match to TRBD1 covers 8 bases. Germline V lookup: CDR1 MDHEN, CDR2 SYDVKM. V shed 6 bases, J shed 6 bases, and the junction held 6 bases outside the gene matches. This CDR3 spans 13 amino acids. The CDR3 bases are TGTGCCAGCAGCTACAGGGGGAACCATGGCTACACCTTC. It is translated as CASSYRGNHGYTF.

This clonotype was seen more than once but under ten times. The chain joins TRBV5-6 to TRBJ1-2; TRBD1 might be the D (6 bases). The CDR3 runs 14 residues. Looked up from germline, CDR1 is SGHDT and CDR2 is YYEEEE. The V and J ends lost 3 bases and 2 bases respectively, with 11 bases between them. In DNA form, the CDR3 reads TGTGCCAGCAGCTGGTGGACAGTAAACTATGGCTACACCTTC. The encoded protein is CASSWWTVNYGYTF.

This chain links TRBV20-1 with TRBJ2-1; TRBD2 agrees at 11 bases. Germline V gene sequence: CDR1 DFQATT, CDR2 SNEGSKA (reference sequence). The V and J ends lost 2 bases and 2 bases, in that order; junction bases with no gene match: 11. The length of the CDR3 is 18 residues. The CDR3 nucleotides are TGCAGTGCTAGATCGCTAGCGGGAGGAGGTGTTCCCTACAATGAGCAGTTCTTC. Translation: CSARSLAGGGVPYNEQFF.

The genes are TRBV4-2 and TRBJ2-1; TRBD2 aligns across 10 bases. The CDR3 consists of 18 residues. Germline CDR1 LGHNA, CDR2 YNFKEQ. After removal of 0 bases from V and 5 bases from J, the junction contained 10 bases not matched to a gene. CDR3 protein: CASSQDLVASGSHNEQFF. CDR3 nucleotide sequence: TGTGCCAGCAGCCAAGATTTGGTGGCTAGCGGGAGTCACAATGAGCAGTTCTTC.

This clonotype was seen at least ten times. The CDR3 is CASRPLEKGNEQFF. In DNA form, the CDR3 reads TGCGCCAGCAGACCCCTTGAGAAGGGCAATGAGCAGTTCTTC. The J gene is TRBJ2-1, the V gene TRBV5-1; D remains ambiguous. The V gene's germline CDR1 is SGHRS and CDR2 YFSETQ. CDR3 length: 14 amino acids. Between the trimmed V and J ends, which lost 5 bases and 6 bases, there was a span of 15 bases.

This clonotype was seen at least ten times. This CDR3 is CATSSGIQGGYTF. For the CDR3, the DNA is TGTGCCACCAGCTCCGGGATACAGGGCGGCTACACCTTC. The genes are TRBV24-1 and TRBJ1-2, with D maybe TRBD1 (6 bases). Germline loops: CDR1 KGHDR, CDR2 SFDVKD. The CDR3 sequence is 13 residues long. V dropped 7 bases and J dropped 8 bases, with 16 bases sitting between them.

This clonotype was counted ten times or more. The rearrangement joins TRBV27 to TRBJ2-7, with D uncertain. From germline, CDR1 is MNHEY and CDR2 SMNVEV (reference sequence). The CDR3 runs to 12 residues. The ends were cut back, 5 bases at V and 0 bases at J, with 5 bases in the middle. CDR3 bases: TGTGCCAGCAGTGACTCCTCCTACGAGCAGTACTTC. The encoded protein is CASSDSSYEQYF.

The V gene is TRBV3-1, the J gene TRBJ2-3, with 8 bases lining up with TRBD1. The CDR3 loop spans 18 amino acids. V shed 0 bases and J 4 bases; nucleotides not matched to a gene: 12. Germline V lookup: CDR1 LGHDT, CDR2 YNNKEL (reference sequence). CDR3 loop: CASSQDQAGGVRPDTQYF. CDR3 sequence (DNA): TGTGCCAGCAGCCAAGATCAGGCAGGGGGCGTCCGCCCAGATACGCAGTATTTT.

This chain connects TRBV5-1 to TRBJ2-1; TRBD2 matches at 9 bases. Per the germline V gene, CDR1 is SGHRS and CDR2 is YFSETQ. This CDR3 has 16 residues. V lost 6 bases, J lost 7 bases, and 14 bases stayed unmatched. The CDR3 sequence: CASTPWASGTANEQFF. DNA for the CDR3: TGCGCCAGCACCCCCTGGGCTAGCGGGACGGCAAATGAGCAGTTCTTC. Using reference TRBV5-1 and TRBJ2-1 for the parts outside the CDR3, the full variable domain is KAGVTQTPRYLIKTRGQQVTLSCSPISGHRSVSWYQQTPGQGLQFLFEYFSETQRNKGNFPGRFSGRQFSNSRSEMNVSTLELGDSALYLCASTPWASGTANEQFFGPGTRLTVL.

This clonotype was found many times. The rearrangement joins TRBV27 to TRBJ2-1; D is uncertain. The V gene lost 8 bases and the J gene lost 0 bases, with 11 bases spanning the gap. The CDR3 is 14 amino acids. In germline, CDR1 is MNHEY, CDR2 SMNVEV (reference sequence). CDR3 nucleotides: TGTGCCAGCGCCTACTTTAGCTCCTACAATGAGCAGTTCTTC. Amino acids: CASAYFSSYNEQFF.

This clonotype has just a few counts. The chain couples TRBV6-5 to TRBJ2-1, with 10 nucleotides matching TRBD2. CDR3 size: 14 residues. The germline V gene has CDR1 MNHEY and CDR2 SVGAGI. J lost 9 bases, V lost 3 bases, and 5 bases had no gene match. This chain's CDR3 is CASSYSGGRGEQFF. CDR3 DNA sequence: TGTGCCAGCAGTTATAGCGGGGGGCGCGGTGAGCAGTTCTTC.